The T cell receptor beta chain under discussion was sequenced for a study of blood T cell repertoires in COVID-19. Across the whole study: Sites across the United States, Italy and Spain contributed samples from acute and convalescent COVID-19.

The table came from immunoSEQ multiplex PCR; TCRdb's copy has only in-frame clones and leaves some out. The sample has 200,000 to 250,000 clones; around 83% are singletons. Germline V gives CDR1 MNHEY, CDR2 SVGEGT. Trimming pared 2 bases from V and 8 bases from J, leaving 16 bases between. This CDR3 is built from 16 residues. This clonotype originated in a woman in her 50s with COVID-19, enrolled during active disease. This chain joins TRBV6-2 or TRBV6-3 and TRBJ1-6; a possible D gene is TRBD1 (5 bases). The sequencing sample was made of peripheral blood. The CDR3 DNA sequence: TGTGCCAGCAGTTACAAAGACAGCGCATGGGATTCACCCCTCCACTTT. This translates into CASSYKDSAWDSPLHF.